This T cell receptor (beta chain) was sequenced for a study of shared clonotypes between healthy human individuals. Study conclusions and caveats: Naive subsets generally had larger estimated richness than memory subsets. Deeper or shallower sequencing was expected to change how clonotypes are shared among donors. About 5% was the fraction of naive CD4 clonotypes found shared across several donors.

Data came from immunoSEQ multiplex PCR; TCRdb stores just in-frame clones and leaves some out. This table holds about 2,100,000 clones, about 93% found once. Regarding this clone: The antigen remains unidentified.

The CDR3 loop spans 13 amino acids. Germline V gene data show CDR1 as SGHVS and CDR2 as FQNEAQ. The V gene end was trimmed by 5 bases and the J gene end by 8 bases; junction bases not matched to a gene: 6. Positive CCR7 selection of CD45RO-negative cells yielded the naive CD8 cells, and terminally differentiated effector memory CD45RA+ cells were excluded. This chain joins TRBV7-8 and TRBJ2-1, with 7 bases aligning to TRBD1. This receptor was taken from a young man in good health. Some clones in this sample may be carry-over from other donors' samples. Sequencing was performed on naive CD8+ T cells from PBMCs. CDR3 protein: CASSGQGVYEQFF. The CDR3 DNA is TGTGCCAGCAGCGGGCAGGGGGTCTATGAGCAGTTCTTC.